A single TCR beta chain is shown here with its context. Its target is not known. This entry belongs to a study of blood T cells in healthy people across ages. The study's findings and limits: Across samples, TCR beta diversity tracked strongly with naive T cell percentage. The CMV status of each donor remained undetermined, and this could have confounded shifts in expanded clonotypes. Naive CD4+ cells and diversity were both higher in long-lived donors than in aged donors.

The use of a sample-barcoded 5' primer and a J-beta primer mix characterized a second PCR of roughly 6 to 11 cycles. MiXCR, run by TCRdb on the 5' RACE reads, gives a single entry per CDR3 protein. The repertoire holds approximately 1.5 million distinct CDR3 sequences, with under 55% as singletons. The V and J ends lost 1 base and 11 bases respectively, with 20 bases between them. The CDR3 consists of 15 residues. Germline CDR1 reads SGHTA; CDR2 reads FQGNSA. The sample taken for sequencing was blood. The origin of this receptor is a woman aged 18-29 years in good health. The chain combines TRBV7-2 with TRBJ2-5, with D perhaps TRBD2 (6 bases). The CDR3 region has the DNA TGTGCCAGCAGCTTAGTGGCCAGGGCGCGGGATGAGCAGTACTTC. It translates to CASSLVARARDEQYF.